This TCR beta chain was documented in a study of cytomegalovirus exposure and HLA in healthy donors. Study results and caveats: Later on, a genetic analysis was performed. It linked a missense variant in DCLRE1C with V- and J-gene trimming of TCR beta. The authors later found TCR association rates varying by HLA locus, with DRB1 most and HLA-C fewest. TCR sequences were mostly rare, though some public TCRs occurred in many donors.

With respect to this clone: What it binds is unknown.

V was shortened by 3 bases and J by 0 bases, with 14 bases between the two germline ends. The CDR3 has 17 residues. Germline CDR1 reads KGHSH; CDR2 reads LQKENI. The PCR ran on 60 Vbeta and 13 Jbeta primers. Some clones are missing from TCRdb's copy, which holds only in-frame ones; the method was immunoSEQ multiplex PCR. The table shows 100,000 to 150,000 clones, with roughly 70% occurring only once. This clonotype was sampled from a man in his forties in good health and CMV-seropositive. The J gene is TRBJ2-2, the V gene TRBV18, with D tentatively TRBD2 (6 bases). Sequenced material: PBMCs. DNA for the CDR3: TGTGCCAGCTCACCTTTCGGTGCGGGACCGAACACCGGGGAGCTGTTTTTT. As protein: CASSPFGAGPNTGELFF.